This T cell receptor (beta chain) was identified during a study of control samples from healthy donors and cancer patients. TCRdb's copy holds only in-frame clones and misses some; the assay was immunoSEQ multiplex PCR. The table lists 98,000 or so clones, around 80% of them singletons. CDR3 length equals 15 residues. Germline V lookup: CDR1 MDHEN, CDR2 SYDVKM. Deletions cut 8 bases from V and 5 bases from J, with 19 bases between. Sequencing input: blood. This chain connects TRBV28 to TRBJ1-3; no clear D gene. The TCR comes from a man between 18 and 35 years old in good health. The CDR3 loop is CASSFRVRERNTIYF. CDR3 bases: TGTGCCAGCTCCTTCCGCGTAAGGGAGAGAAACACCATATATTTT.